A selection of T cell receptor beta chains follows, all from one sample in a study of human T cells and chemical hapten exposure. One entry per CDR3 protein results from TCRdb running MiXCR on the RACE reads. The sample holds 180,000 or so distinct CDR3 sequences; about 25% are singletons and the top ten take 2% to 2.5%. The sample here was whole blood, taken in connection with sensitization to the hapten diphenylcyclopropenone (DPC). The receptors were gathered from a woman aged 40 to 50 with alopecia areata. Some clones in this sample may be carry-over from other donors' samples. Both conserved end residues are part of each CDR3. D genes are given only for firm matches. Clone size is shown for a subset of rows, as once, few, many or a class of expanded clone.

V gene: TRBV24-1; J gene: TRBJ2-6; D gene: .; clone size: .; CDR3 DNA: TGTGCCACCAGTGATTTTGGGACGGCAGAGGAAGGGGCCAACGTCCTGACTTTC; CDR3 protein: CATSDFGTAEEGANVLTF
V gene: TRBV12-3/TRBV12-4; J gene: TRBJ2-2; D gene: TRBD1; clone size: .; CDR3 DNA: TGTGCCAGCAGTCGGTGGGGGCAGGGGGACACCGGGGAGCTGTTTTTT; CDR3 protein: CASSRWGQGDTGELFF
V gene: TRBV28; J gene: TRBJ1-5; D gene: .; clone size: few; CDR3 DNA: TGTGCCAGTTATCCTCAGGGAGTGGGAAATCAGCCCCAGCATTTT; CDR3 protein: CASYPQGVGNQPQHF
V gene: TRBV5-6; J gene: TRBJ2-1; D gene: .; clone size: few; CDR3 DNA: TGTGCCAGCAGCTTAGCCAGGGGGGCATCTAATGAGCAGTTCTTC; CDR3 protein: CASSLARGASNEQFF
V gene: TRBV5-1; J gene: TRBJ2-1; D gene: TRBD2; clone size: few; CDR3 DNA: TGCGCCAGCAGCCACCCGGAGGCTAGCGGGAGGACTGGGTCCTACAATGAGCAGTTCTTC; CDR3 protein: CASSHPEASGRTGSYNEQFF
V gene: TRBV9; J gene: TRBJ1-3; D gene: TRBD1; clone size: .; CDR3 DNA: TGTGCCAGCAGCGCTACGACAGGGAGAACTGGAAACACCATATATTTT; CDR3 protein: CASSATTGRTGNTIYF
V gene: TRBV29-1; J gene: TRBJ1-1; D gene: .; clone size: .; CDR3 DNA: TGCAGCGTTGAAGGGATTGCCACTGAAGCTTTCTTT; CDR3 protein: CSVEGIATEAFF
V gene: TRBV20-1; J gene: TRBJ1-2; D gene: TRBD1; clone size: .; CDR3 DNA: TGCAGTGCTAGGCCGACAGGGGGATATGGCTACACCTTC; CDR3 protein: CSARPTGGYGYTF
V gene: TRBV30; J gene: TRBJ1-3; D gene: .; clone size: .; CDR3 DNA: TGTGCCTGGAGACGGTTCTCTGGAAACACCATATATTTT; CDR3 protein: CAWRRFSGNTIYF
V gene: TRBV19; J gene: TRBJ2-7; D gene: TRBD1; clone size: many; CDR3 DNA: TGTGCCAGTACCCTGAGACAGGGGATCTCCTACGAGCAGTACTTC; CDR3 protein: CASTLRQGISYEQYF
V gene: TRBV18; J gene: TRBJ2-7; D gene: TRBD1; clone size: few; CDR3 DNA: TGTGCCAGCTCACGACAGGGCTCCGAGCAGTACTTC; CDR3 protein: CASSRQGSEQYF
V gene: TRBV20-1; J gene: TRBJ2-3; D gene: TRBD2; clone size: .; CDR3 DNA: TGCAGTCTGACTAGCGTTAGCACAGATACGCAGTATTTT; CDR3 protein: CSLTSVSTDTQYF
V gene: TRBV6-5; J gene: TRBJ2-2; D gene: .; clone size: many; CDR3 DNA: TGTGCCAGCAACCAACGAGAGGCCGGGGAGCTGTTTTTT; CDR3 protein: CASNQREAGELFF
V gene: TRBV9; J gene: TRBJ2-5; D gene: TRBD2; clone size: few; CDR3 DNA: TGTGCCAGCAGCGTAGCTCGGACTAGCGGAGACCAAGAGACCCAGTACTTC; CDR3 protein: CASSVARTSGDQETQYF
V gene: TRBV4-3; J gene: TRBJ1-6; D gene: TRBD1; clone size: few; CDR3 DNA: TGCGCCAGCAGCCAAGATCAGGGGACAGGCAATTCACCCCTCCACTTT; CDR3 protein: CASSQDQGTGNSPLHF
V gene: TRBV20-1; J gene: TRBJ2-3; D gene: TRBD2; clone size: .; CDR3 DNA: TGCAGTGCACCTCCTAGCGGGTCCACAGATACGCAGTATTTT; CDR3 protein: CSAPPSGSTDTQYF
V gene: TRBV25-1; J gene: TRBJ2-3; D gene: .; clone size: many; CDR3 DNA: TGTGCCAGCAGCGACAGCACAGATACGCAGTATTTT; CDR3 protein: CASSDSTDTQYF
V gene: TRBV28; J gene: TRBJ2-3; D gene: TRBD2; clone size: .; CDR3 DNA: TGTGCCAGCAGTACTAGCGGGAGGGGTACAGATACGCAGTATTTT; CDR3 protein: CASSTSGRGTDTQYF
V gene: TRBV6-2/TRBV6-3; J gene: TRBJ2-3; D gene: .; clone size: many; CDR3 DNA: TGTGCCAGCAGTCCCGGTGGGTGGGCAGATACGCAGTATTTT; CDR3 protein: CASSPGGWADTQYF
V gene: TRBV7-9; J gene: TRBJ2-3; D gene: TRBD2; clone size: .; CDR3 DNA: TGTGCCAGCAGCTTCCTAGCGGGAGGGCCCACAGATACGCAGTATTTT; CDR3 protein: CASSFLAGGPTDTQYF
V gene: TRBV20-1; J gene: TRBJ1-5; D gene: .; clone size: many; CDR3 DNA: TGCAGTGCTAGAAACCGCCTCGGGAATCAGCCCCAGCATTTT; CDR3 protein: CSARNRLGNQPQHF
V gene: TRBV7-9; J gene: TRBJ2-7; D gene: TRBD2; clone size: few; CDR3 DNA: TGTGCCAGCACCCCGACTAGCAACGAGCAGTACTTC; CDR3 protein: CASTPTSNEQYF
V gene: TRBV5-6; J gene: TRBJ2-5; D gene: .; clone size: .; CDR3 DNA: TGTGCCAGCAGCTCAAGTCCCCAAGAGACCCAGTACTTC; CDR3 protein: CASSSSPQETQYF
V gene: TRBV10-3; J gene: TRBJ2-5; D gene: TRBD2; clone size: few; CDR3 DNA: TGTGCCATCAAGCCGGGACTAGCGGGCCTCCAAGAGACCCAGTACTTC; CDR3 protein: CAIKPGLAGLQETQYF
V gene: TRBV5-1; J gene: TRBJ2-5; D gene: .; clone size: few; CDR3 DNA: TGCGCCAGCAGCTTGAGTTACACCGCCGGGGAGACCCAGTACTTC; CDR3 protein: CASSLSYTAGETQYF
V gene: TRBV4-3; J gene: TRBJ2-7; D gene: TRBD1; clone size: few; CDR3 DNA: TGCGCCAGCAGCCAGGCCCCGGGACAGGGGGCTTACGAGCAGTACTTC; CDR3 protein: CASSQAPGQGAYEQYF
V gene: TRBV5-5; J gene: TRBJ2-1; D gene: TRBD2; clone size: few; CDR3 DNA: TGTGCCAGCAGTTTCCCGACTAGCGGGAGTTCAAATGAGCAGTTCTTC; CDR3 protein: CASSFPTSGSSNEQFF
V gene: TRBV15; J gene: TRBJ1-1; D gene: .; clone size: .; CDR3 DNA: TGTGCCACCAGCCTAAGCGTGAACACTGAAGCTTTCTTT; CDR3 protein: CATSLSVNTEAFF
V gene: TRBV4-1; J gene: TRBJ2-7; D gene: .; clone size: few; CDR3 DNA: TGCGCCAGCAGACAAGGGTCGGGGGAGTATTACGAGCAGTACTTC; CDR3 protein: CASRQGSGEYYEQYF
V gene: TRBV10-3; J gene: TRBJ1-5; D gene: TRBD1; clone size: .; CDR3 DNA: TGTGCCATCAGCCAGGGGGGGTATCAGCCCCAGCATTTT; CDR3 protein: CAISQGGYQPQHF
V gene: TRBV20-1; J gene: TRBJ1-1; D gene: .; clone size: few; CDR3 DNA: TGCAGTGCCGGGGAAAGGGGTGACACTGAAGCTTTCTTT; CDR3 protein: CSAGERGDTEAFF
V gene: TRBV23-1; J gene: TRBJ2-2; D gene: .; clone size: few; CDR3 DNA: TGCGCCAGCATCTGGAGAGTTTTCAATCCTCACGGGGAGCTGTTTTTT; CDR3 protein: CASIWRVFNPHGELFF
V gene: TRBV6-5; J gene: TRBJ1-6; D gene: TRBD1; clone size: few; CDR3 DNA: TGTGCCAGCACCAGGGGGGCGCGGAATTCACCCCTCCACTTT; CDR3 protein: CASTRGARNSPLHF
V gene: TRBV6-6; J gene: TRBJ2-1; D gene: .; clone size: .; CDR3 DNA: TGTGCCAGCAGCAGGGACCACTCGGGGGCTGAGCAGTTCTTC; CDR3 protein: CASSRDHSGAEQFF
V gene: TRBV10-3; J gene: TRBJ2-1; D gene: .; clone size: few; CDR3 DNA: TGTGCCATCAGTCAGACGTACAATGAGCAGTTCTTC; CDR3 protein: CAISQTYNEQFF
V gene: TRBV20-1; J gene: TRBJ1-1; D gene: .; clone size: .; CDR3 DNA: TGCAGTGCTAGAGATCAAGCCTCCGGGAACACTGAAGCTTTCTTT; CDR3 protein: CSARDQASGNTEAFF
V gene: TRBV28; J gene: TRBJ2-1; D gene: TRBD2; clone size: .; CDR3 DNA: TGTGCCAGCAGCACGACTAGCGGGACCGTGTATGAGCAGTTCTTC; CDR3 protein: CASSTTSGTVYEQFF
V gene: TRBV7-9; J gene: TRBJ1-1; D gene: .; clone size: .; CDR3 DNA: TGTGCCAGCAGCACCCTCGGGACAGCTTTCTTT; CDR3 protein: CASSTLGTAFF
V gene: TRBV10-3; J gene: TRBJ1-2; D gene: .; clone size: few; CDR3 DNA: TGTGCCATCAGTCCTGGGCAGGCGACCTATGGCTACACCTTC; CDR3 protein: CAISPGQATYGYTF
V gene: TRBV7-3; J gene: TRBJ1-2; D gene: TRBD1; clone size: few; CDR3 DNA: TGTGCCAGCAGCGCAACCCGAGGACAGGGGGCGGGTGGCTACACCTTC; CDR3 protein: CASSATRGQGAGGYTF
V gene: TRBV6-2/TRBV6-3; J gene: TRBJ1-5; D gene: TRBD1; clone size: .; CDR3 DNA: TGTGCCAGCAGTTCGACAGGGGGATACAATCAGCCCCAGCATTTT; CDR3 protein: CASSSTGGYNQPQHF
V gene: TRBV18; J gene: TRBJ1-2; D gene: TRBD1; clone size: .; CDR3 DNA: TGTGCCAGCTCACCCACAGGGGGCAATAACTATGGCTACACCTTC; CDR3 protein: CASSPTGGNNYGYTF
V gene: TRBV5-4; J gene: TRBJ1-1; D gene: .; clone size: once; CDR3 DNA: TGTGCCAGCAGCTTAGGACCGGGTGAAGCTTTCTTT; CDR3 protein: CASSLGPGEAFF
V gene: TRBV28; J gene: TRBJ1-3; D gene: TRBD1; clone size: .; CDR3 DNA: TGTGCCAGCACGTGGGACAGGGGGCTTATTTCTGGAAACACCATATATTTT; CDR3 protein: CASTWDRGLISGNTIYF
V gene: TRBV27; J gene: TRBJ1-5; D gene: .; clone size: .; CDR3 DNA: TGTGCCAGCAGTCCGATCAGGGATCAGCCCCAGCATTTT; CDR3 protein: CASSPIRDQPQHF
V gene: TRBV9; J gene: TRBJ2-1; D gene: TRBD2; clone size: .; CDR3 DNA: TGTGCCAGCAGCGCCCCGGGACTAGCGGGTTACAATGAGCAGTTCTTC; CDR3 protein: CASSAPGLAGYNEQFF